Listed below are T cell receptor beta chains from one sample, sequenced in a study of blood T cell repertoires in COVID-19. The data were produced by immunoSEQ multiplex PCR, yet TCRdb's version contains in-frame clones alone and is incomplete. This table holds around 100,000 clones, 86% found once. The sample was peripheral blood. The receptors here all came from an elderly man with acute or convalescent COVID-19. The CDR3 runs from the conserved cysteine through the conserved F or W. D genes are given only for firm matches. Size values are once, few and many counts, or a class for expanded clones, and some rows have none.

v_call	d_call	clone_size	j_call	cdr3_nt	cdr3_aa
TRBV30	NA	NA	TRBJ1-1	TGTGCCTGGAGTGTACCCCGCCCAGAGAACACTGAAGCTTTCTTT	CAWSVPRPENTEAFF
TRBV5-1	NA	NA	TRBJ1-2	TGCGCCAGCAGCTTGGGGGGCAGTAACTATGGCTACACCTTC	CASSLGGSNYGYTF
TRBV19	NA	NA	TRBJ2-7	TGTGCCAGTAGTATACCGAGCTCCTACGAGCAGTACTTC	CASSIPSSYEQYF
TRBV28	TRBD2	NA	TRBJ2-2	TGTGCCAGCAAGGCGGCGGGAGACACCGGGGAGCTGTTTTTT	CASKAAGDTGELFF
TRBV9	TRBD1	NA	TRBJ1-2	TGTGCCAGCAGCCCCGGGACAGGGGTGAGGGGCTACACCTTC	CASSPGTGVRGYTF
TRBV7-8	TRBD2	NA	TRBJ2-7	TGTGCCAGCAGCTTAGGTAGCGGGAGCAGCTACGAGCAGTACTTC	CASSLGSGSSYEQYF
TRBV6-2/TRBV6-3	NA	NA	TRBJ2-5	TGTGCCAGCAGTTATCCAGGGCAAGAGACCCAGTACTTC	CASSYPGQETQYF
TRBV7-9	NA	NA	TRBJ1-1	TGTGCCAGCAGCTTATTAGGGGACACTGAAGCTTTCTTT	CASSLLGDTEAFF
TRBV27	TRBD2	NA	TRBJ2-5	TGTGCCAGTAAGACCTTAAGCGGGAGGGCCCGAGAGACCCAGTACTTC	CASKTLSGRARETQYF
TRBV24-1	NA	NA	TRBJ1-5	TGTGCCACCAGTGATGACAGGTCCCTTCAGCCCCAGCATTTT	CATSDDRSLQPQHF
TRBV3-1/TRBV3-2	NA	NA	TRBJ2-1	TGTGCCAGCAGTCTTATCGATGAGCAGTTCTTC	CASSLIDEQFF
TRBV6-6	TRBD1	NA	TRBJ2-7	TGTGCCAGCACTCGGGACAGGGTACTTGGGGAGCAGTACTTC	CASTRDRVLGEQYF
TRBV28	NA	NA	TRBJ1-2	TGTGCCAGCAGTCGGACAGCAGTCTATGGCTACACCTTC	CASSRTAVYGYTF
TRBV5-1	NA	NA	TRBJ1-4	TGCGCCAGCAGGTCTGGCCTGGAGAATGAAAAACTGTTTTTT	CASRSGLENEKLFF
TRBV5-5	TRBD1	NA	TRBJ1-2	TGTGCCAGCAGCACCGGACAGGGACTTCAATATGGCTACACCTTC	CASSTGQGLQYGYTF
TRBV27	TRBD1	NA	TRBJ1-6	TGTGCCAGCAGTTCGAGGACAGGGGGTTCACCCCTCCACTTT	CASSSRTGGSPLHF
TRBV30	TRBD2	NA	TRBJ2-3	TGTGCCTGGAGGGCCGGACTAGACCAGGATACGCAGTATTTT	CAWRAGLDQDTQYF
TRBV5-1	TRBD2	once	TRBJ2-7	TGCGCCAGCAGCCAACCGGGACTAGCGGGAGCCAGCGAGCAGTACTTC	CASSQPGLAGASEQYF
TRBV29-1	NA	NA	TRBJ2-2	TGCAGCGCCCACCGCCGAGACTTTTCCGGGGAGCTGTTTTTT	CSAHRRDFSGELFF
TRBV10-3	NA	NA	TRBJ2-7	TGTGCCATCAGTGAGTTACTAGGCAGTTCCTACGAGCAGTACTTC	CAISELLGSSYEQYF
TRBV28	NA	NA	TRBJ1-2	TGTGCCAGCAGTTTCGGGATCGTGAGCTATGGCTACACCTTC	CASSFGIVSYGYTF
TRBV12-3/TRBV12-4	NA	NA	TRBJ1-1	TGTGCCAGCAGTCCTACAGGGTCTGAAGCTTTCTTT	CASSPTGSEAFF
TRBV19	TRBD2	NA	TRBJ2-3	TGTGCCAGTAGTGCCGGGACTACCCTACGACCACTGAGAGATACGCAGTATTTT	CASSAGTTLRPLRDTQYF
TRBV5-5	NA	once	TRBJ1-3	TGTGCCAGCAGCTTGACCAGGGGTCTTGGAAACACCATATATTTT	CASSLTRGLGNTIYF
TRBV6-5	NA	NA	TRBJ1-6	TGTGCCAGCACCTCGTCAGGGTTTAATTCACCCCTCCACTTT	CASTSSGFNSPLHF